Presented here are 20 T cell receptor beta chains from one specimen sequenced in a study of blood T cell repertoires in COVID-19. Assay: immunoSEQ multiplex PCR; the TCRdb copy retains only in-frame clones and omits some. The sample holds 300,000 or so clones, 65% to 90% seen once. Material for sequencing was PBMCs or T cells enriched from blood (not recorded which). Receptor source: a young woman who had recovered from COVID-19.

V and J are TRBV28 and TRBJ2-7; 7 nucleotides align to TRBD1. The V and J ends lost 2 bases and 4 bases, in that order; junction bases with no gene match: 5. Germline CDR1 reads MDHEN; CDR2 reads SYDVKM. The CDR3 sequence is 14 residues long. CDR3 in amino acids: CASSLIDREYEQYF. The DNA for the CDR3 is TGTGCCAGCAGTTTAATCGACAGGGAATACGAGCAGTACTTC.

The chain joins TRBV7-8 to TRBJ1-5; D not resolved. The CDR3 contains 16 residues. Trimming stripped 0 bases from V and 5 bases from J, with 14 bases between. Germline V CDR1 and CDR2: SGHVS, FQNEAQ. The CDR3 reads CASSLAATGRDQPQHF. In DNA form, the CDR3 reads TGTGCCAGCAGCTTAGCGGCGACGGGGAGGGATCAGCCCCAGCATTTT. Variable domain in full (rest from reference TRBV7-8 and TRBJ1-5): GAGVSQSPRYKVAKRGQDVALRCDPISGHVSLFWYQQALGQGPEFLTYFQNEAQLDKSGLPSDRFFAERPEGSVSTLKIQRTQQEDSAVYLCASSLAATGRDQPQHFGDGTRLSIL.

The chain carries TRBV5-1 and TRBJ1-2, with TRBD1 matching over 8 bases. In germline, CDR1 is SGHRS, CDR2 YFSETQ. The CDR3 totals 13 residues. J was trimmed by 8 bases and V by 5 bases; bases with no gene match: 8. The CDR3 DNA is TGCGCCAGCAGTCTGACAGGGGAGTTAGGCTACACCTTC. Translated: CASSLTGELGYTF.

The chain couples TRBV7-9 to TRBJ1-3, with 9 bases aligning to TRBD1. CDR1 and CDR2 from the germline V gene are SEHNR and FQNEAQ (reference sequence). This CDR3 is built from 17 residues. Trimming cost V 5 bases and J 1 base; bases outside gene matches: 9. This CDR3 is CASSPTGTGLSGNTIYF. As DNA, the CDR3 is TGTGCCAGCAGCCCAACCGGGACAGGGCTTTCTGGAAACACCATATATTTT.

This chain uses TRBV27 with TRBJ1-5, with a tentative D call TRBD1 (5 bases). The V end lost 5 bases, the J end lost 6 bases, and 8 bases lay between the germline ends. The CDR3 extends over 12 amino acids. From germline, CDR1 is MNHEY and CDR2 SMNVEV (reference sequence). The CDR3: CASSQGGQPQHF. The CDR3 nucleotides read TGTGCCAGCAGTCAGGGAGGTCAGCCCCAGCATTTT.

This clone came up once. The V call is TRBV3-1 (or the pseudogene TRBV3-2), the J call TRBJ2-5; 9 bases are shared with TRBD2. The J segment lost 3 bases and the V segment lost 1 base, leaving 0 bases of the junction unmatched. From germline, CDR1 is LGHDT and CDR2 YNNKEL (reference sequence). The CDR3 totals 14 residues. DNA for the CDR3: TGTGCCAGCAGCCAAGGACTAGCGGAAGAGACCCAGTACTTC. Amino acids: CASSQGLAEETQYF.

The chain couples TRBV12-1 to TRBJ2-7; the listed D gene, TRBD2, was not tested against the DNA. TRBV12-1 is termed a pseudogene. This CDR3 contains 19 residues. CDR3 protein: CASSFGKSWWGLGFYEQYF. In DNA form, the CDR3 reads TGTGCCAGCAGCTTTGGGAAATCTTGGTGGGGACTAGGATTTTACGAGCAGTACTTC.

This rearrangement joins TRBV9 to TRBJ2-1, with 11 bases lining up with TRBD2. There are 16 residues in the CDR3. V gave up 2 bases and J gave up 5 bases; unmatched junction bases: 6. Germline values: CDR1 SGDLS, CDR2 YYNGEE. CDR3 DNA: TGTGCCAGCAGCGTCGGTCTAGCGGGGGGCAACAATGAGCAGTTCTTC. Amino acid sequence: CASSVGLAGGNNEQFF.

The chain couples TRBV4-1 to TRBJ2-5, with D possibly matching TRBD2 (5 bases). Germline V gene sequence: CDR1 MGHRA, CDR2 YSYEKL. With 1 base removed from V and 2 bases from J, the gap between germline ends came to 8 bases. This CDR3 is 14 amino acids long. CDR3 protein: CASSQVGGQETQYF. The CDR3 DNA follows: TGCGCCAGCAGCCAAGTCGGCGGGCAAGAGACCCAGTACTTC.

V usage is TRBV5-5 and J usage is TRBJ2-7, with D perhaps matching TRBD1 (5 bases). CDR3 length: 13 residues. Germline-derived CDR1 and CDR2 are SGHKS and YYEKEE (reference sequence). Trimming stripped 4 bases from V and 1 base from J, with 9 bases between. CDR3 sequence: CASSTRQSYEQYF. The CDR3 DNA sequence: TGTGCCAGCAGCACTCGACAGTCCTACGAGCAGTACTTC.

This chain connects TRBV27 to TRBJ1-2; 7 bases are shared with TRBD1. Germline-derived CDR1 and CDR2 are MNHEY and SMNVEV (reference sequence). With V trimmed by 2 bases and J by 5 bases, 8 bases remained unmatched. CDR3 length: 15 amino acids. As DNA, the CDR3 is TGTGCCAGCAGTTTAGGTGGGACAGAACAATATGGCTACACCTTC. This codes for CASSLGGTEQYGYTF.

The J gene is TRBJ1-1, the V gene TRBV3-1 (or the pseudogene TRBV3-2), with TRBD1 matching over 8 bases. The CDR3 runs 14 residues. V shed 3 bases and J 4 bases; nucleotides not matched to a gene: 4. CDR1 and CDR2 from the germline V gene are LGHDT and YNNKEL (reference sequence). This CDR3 is CASSHRQGSTEAFF. CDR3 coding DNA: TGTGCCAGCAGCCACAGACAGGGGAGCACTGAAGCTTTCTTT.

This rearrangement joins TRBV5-1 to TRBJ2-1; 7 nucleotides match TRBD2. CDR1 is SGHRS, CDR2 YFSETQ, per germline. V was pared by 0 bases and J by 3 bases, with 6 bases of the junction left unmatched. The CDR3 length is 16 residues. This chain's CDR3 is CASSLDAGEFYNEQFF. CDR3 DNA: TGCGCCAGCAGCTTGGACGCGGGAGAATTCTACAATGAGCAGTTCTTC.

This chain connects TRBV18 to TRBJ1-2; D perhaps matches TRBD1 (6 bases). The CDR3 has 14 residues. CDR1 and CDR2 from the germline V gene are KGHSH and LQKENI. V shed 5 bases and J shed 7 bases, with 17 bases lying between them. CDR3 DNA sequence: TGTGCCAGCTCAGCAAACAGGGAGGGTCTTGGCTACACCTTC. It specifies CASSANREGLGYTF.

The chain links TRBV28 to TRBJ1-1, with 10 bases fitting TRBD1. Germline lookup yields CDR1 MDHEN and CDR2 SYDVKM. The V segment lost 9 bases and the J segment 1 base; nucleotides outside the gene matches: 8. This CDR3 comprises 15 residues. CDR3 coding DNA: TGTGCCAGTGGACCGTGGACAGGGGGGAACACTGAAGCTTTCTTT. This sequence encodes CASGPWTGGNTEAFF.

V is TRBV7-9 and J is TRBJ1-1; D is perhaps TRBD1 (5 bases). Trimming removed 2 bases at V and 3 bases at J, with 10 bases between. The CDR3 has 14 amino acids. Germline lookup yields CDR1 SEHNR and CDR2 FQNEAQ (reference sequence). The CDR3 region has the DNA TGTGCCAGCAGCTTAAGCGGGACCTACACTGAAGCTTTCTTT. It encodes CASSLSGTYTEAFF.

The chain carries TRBV5-1 and TRBJ1-1; D unclear. The V gene lost 0 bases and the J gene lost 6 bases, with 9 bases spanning the gap. The CDR3 has 13 residues. Germline CDR1 SGHRS, CDR2 YFSETQ. The CDR3 nucleotides are TGCGCCAGCAGCTTGGGGCGGGTCGCTGAAGCTTTCTTT. Translated, it gives CASSLGRVAEAFF. Full variable domain (remainder filled in from reference TRBV5-1 and TRBJ1-1): KAGVTQTPRYLIKTRGQQVTLSCSPISGHRSVSWYQQTPGQGLQFLFEYFSETQRNKGNFPGRFSGRQFSNSRSEMNVSTLELGDSALYLCASSLGRVAEAFFGQGTRLTVV.

The chain joins TRBV5-5 to TRBJ1-1; D is unclear. Germline lookup yields CDR1 SGHKS and CDR2 YYEKEE (reference sequence). V lost 4 bases and J lost 4, with 14 bases in between. CDR3 length: 14 residues. As DNA, the CDR3 is TGTGCCAGCAGCGTGTGGGAGGGAATCACTGAAGCTTTCTTT. Encoded protein: CASSVWEGITEAFF.

The chain links TRBV12-5 to TRBJ2-1, with TRBD2 matching 10 bases. Germline V gene data show CDR1 as LGHNT and CDR2 as FRNRAP. Germline trimming cut 6 bases from V and 3 bases from J; bases unmatched to any gene: 8. CDR3 size: 16 residues. The CDR3: CASGSYSGGLYNEQFF. CDR3 nucleotides: TGTGCTAGTGGATCTTATAGCGGGGGGCTCTACAATGAGCAGTTCTTC.

The chain carries TRBV20-1 and TRBJ1-5, with D perhaps matching TRBD1 (5 bases). Trimming removed 3 bases at V and 7 bases at J, with 16 bases between. The germline gives CDR1 DFQATT, CDR2 SNEGSKA (reference sequence). The CDR3 sequence is 14 residues long. CDR3 sequence: CSASSAPPGQPQHF. The DNA for the CDR3 is TGCAGTGCTAGTTCGGCACCCCCAGGGCAGCCCCAGCATTTT.